A selection of T cell receptor beta chains follows, all from one sample in a study of Graves' ophthalmopathy and Graves' hyperthyroidism. TCRdb reprocessed the multiplex PCR reads with MiXCR, giving one entry per CDR3 protein. The sample consists of about 210,000 distinct CDR3 sequences, under 30% of them appearing once. The sample was peripheral blood. These receptors all stem from a man aged 45-65 years with Graves' ophthalmopathy. Each CDR3 is given with its conserved first and last residue. A D gene is named only where the DNA matches it firmly. Part of the rows lack a size; the others show once, few, many or a class for expanded clones.

v_call,cdr3_length,d_call,clone_size,j_call,cdr3_aa,cdr3_nt
TRBV24-1,13,-,many,TRBJ2-4,CATSEPAKNIQYF,TGTGCCACCAGTGAACCTGCCAAAAACATTCAGTACTTC
TRBV11-2,11,-,many,TRBJ2-7,CASSPGPEQYF,TGTGCCAGCAGCCCCGGCCCCGAGCAGTACTTC
TRBV6-4,20,TRBD2,many,TRBJ2-1,CASNHRTEPNLAGDRNEQFF,TGTGCCAGCAACCACAGGACAGAACCTAACCTAGCGGGAGATCGCAATGAGCAGTTCTTC
TRBV11-2,13,-,many,TRBJ1-1,CASSFVHLGEAFF,TGTGCCAGCAGCTTCGTCCATCTGGGGGAAGCTTTCTTT
TRBV20-1,13,-,many,TRBJ1-5,CSARDTSSQPQHF,TGCAGTGCTAGAGATACTAGCAGTCAGCCCCAGCATTTT
TRBV28,14,TRBD1,many,TRBJ2-7,CASTDRDRFYEQYF,TGTGCCAGCACCGACCGGGACAGGTTCTACGAGCAGTACTTC
TRBV19,16,-,many,TRBJ1-5,CASKKSWGLGNQPQHF,TGTGCCAGTAAAAAGTCCTGGGGGCTGGGGAATCAGCCCCAGCATTTT
TRBV2,15,TRBD2,many,TRBJ2-7,CASRALTSGRNEQYF,TGTGCCAGCAGAGCCCTTACTAGCGGGAGGAACGAGCAGTACTTC
TRBV6-5,14,-,many,TRBJ1-1,CASSRPLSGGIAFF,TGTGCCAGCAGCAGACCCCTCTCCGGCGGGATAGCTTTCTTT
TRBV20-1,13,-,many,TRBJ1-2,CSANPQGLAGYTF,TGCAGTGCTAATCCCCAGGGGTTGGCTGGCTACACCTTC
TRBV28,15,-,-,TRBJ1-2,CASSTPPQGSYGYTF,TGTGCCAGCAGTACCCCCCCGCAGGGGTCCTATGGCTACACCTTC
TRBV28,13,-,-,TRBJ2-5,CASRIQGIETQYF,TGTGCCAGCAGGATCCAGGGGATAGAGACCCAGTACTTC
TRBV6-5,15,-,few,TRBJ1-3,CASSSMRAPGNTIYF,TGTGCCAGCAGTTCCATGAGGGCCCCTGGAAACACCATATATTTT
TRBV5-1,16,TRBD2,once,TRBJ2-7,CASSLGGIAGVKEQYF,TGCGCCAGCAGCTTGGGTGGAATAGCGGGAGTAAAAGAGCAGTACTTC
TRBV28,16,TRBD2,many,TRBJ2-7,CASSFGGGRRPYEQYF,TGTGCCAGCAGTTTCGGCGGGGGTCGGCGACCCTACGAGCAGTACTTC
TRBV14,16,TRBD2,many,TRBJ2-2,CASSQTGTSNTGELFF,TGTGCCAGCAGCCAAACCGGGACTAGCAACACCGGGGAGCTGTTTTTT
TRBV6-2/TRBV6-3,14,-,few,TRBJ2-7,CASSPGEAAYEQYF,TGTGCCAGCAGCCCGGGCGAGGCGGCATACGAGCAGTACTTC
TRBV19,12,-,many,TRBJ2-4,CASSNDRNIQYF,TGTGCCAGTAGTAACGACCGTAACATTCAGTACTTC
TRBV11-1,17,-,many,TRBJ2-7,CASSSVDRDRSSYEQYF,TGTGCCAGCAGCTCTGTGGACCGGGACCGCAGCTCCTACGAGCAGTACTTC
TRBV6-5,15,-,many,TRBJ2-7,CASSYASGPPYEQYF,TGTGCCAGCAGCTACGCCTCGGGACCACCCTACGAGCAGTACTTC
TRBV27,12,-,many,TRBJ1-1,CASKDSGTEAFF,TGTGCCAGCAAAGACAGTGGAACTGAAGCTTTCTTT
TRBV6-1,14,-,-,TRBJ1-1,CASTEGALNTEAFF,TGTGCCAGCACCGAAGGGGCTTTGAACACTGAAGCTTTCTTT
TRBV6-1,19,TRBD1,many,TRBJ1-5,CASSEAWAGGFTSNQPQHF,TGTGCCAGCAGTGAAGCGTGGGCAGGGGGCTTCACAAGCAATCAGCCCCAGCATTTT
TRBV5-1,13,-,many,TRBJ1-2,CASSPGNNYGYTF,TGCGCCAGCAGCCCCGGAAATAACTATGGCTACACCTTC
TRBV29-1,12,-,many,TRBJ2-7,CSVGQGIYEQYF,TGCAGCGTTGGCCAGGGGATCTACGAGCAGTACTTC
TRBV12-3/TRBV12-4,15,-,many,TRBJ2-7,CASRLWGQGSQGQYF,TGTGCCAGCAGGCTCTGGGGGCAGGGCTCTCAGGGGCAGTACTTC
TRBV12-3/TRBV12-4,14,-,once,TRBJ1-3,CASSQGGSGNTIYF,TGTGCCAGCAGCCAAGGAGGGTCCGGAAACACCATATATTTT
TRBV6-5,13,-,many,TRBJ2-2,CATSSFDTGELFF,TGTGCCACCAGTTCATTCGATACCGGGGAGCTGTTTTTT
TRBV20-1,14,-,many,TRBJ2-7,CSARKWDGIYEQYF,TGCAGTGCTAGGAAATGGGACGGCATCTACGAGCAGTACTTC
TRBV15,17,-,-,TRBJ2-7,CATSSFSSDGNSYEQYF,TGTGCCACCAGCAGCTTTAGTTCGGACGGGAACTCCTACGAGCAGTACTTC
TRBV12-3/TRBV12-4,13,TRBD2,many,TRBJ2-7,CASGSSGRDEQYF,TGTGCCAGCGGGTCTAGCGGGAGGGATGAGCAGTACTTC
TRBV6-1,14,TRBD1,many,TRBJ1-5,CASRDRELGQPQHF,TGTGCCAGCAGGGACAGGGAGTTGGGTCAGCCCCAGCATTTT
TRBV5-1,13,-,many,TRBJ2-5,CASSSSGVETQYF,TGCGCCAGCAGCTCCTCAGGGGTGGAGACCCAGTACTTC
TRBV7-2,15,TRBD1,-,TRBJ2-7,CASSSGGTGGSKKYF,TGTGCCAGCAGCTCAGGCGGGACAGGGGGTTCAAAGAAGTACTTC
TRBV6-2/TRBV6-3,14,TRBD1,-,TRBJ1-1,CASSLQGAASEAFF,TGTGCCAGCAGTTTACAGGGGGCGGCTTCTGAAGCTTTCTTT
TRBV6-5,12,-,-,TRBJ2-7,CASSYSGFEQYF,TGTGCCAGCAGTTACTCGGGGTTCGAGCAGTACTTC
TRBV12-3/TRBV12-4,15,TRBD1,few,TRBJ1-1,CASSSTPTGDTEAFF,TGTGCCAGCAGTTCCACCCCTACAGGGGACACTGAAGCTTTCTTT
TRBV28,16,-,many,TRBJ2-7,CASLGGLAVVIDEQYF,TGTGCCAGCCTAGGGGGGCTAGCGGTTGTTATCGACGAGCAGTACTTC
TRBV11-2,14,-,-,TRBJ2-5,CASSLGGEWGTQYF,TGTGCCAGCAGCTTAGGAGGCGAGTGGGGGACCCAGTACTTC
TRBV19,17,TRBD1,-,TRBJ1-5,CASRPGQGAYSNQPQHF,TGTGCCAGCAGGCCGGGACAGGGGGCGTACAGCAATCAGCCCCAGCATTTT
TRBV6-1,14,-,many,TRBJ1-1,CASEETQLNTEAFF,TGTGCCAGCGAAGAAACCCAGTTGAACACTGAAGCTTTCTTT
TRBV30,12,-,-,TRBJ1-1,CAWSYGATEAFF,TGTGCCTGGAGTTACGGAGCCACTGAAGCTTTCTTT
TRBV6-1,17,-,-,TRBJ2-2,CASRSTAFSQNTGELFF,TGTGCCAGCAGATCGACAGCCTTCTCTCAGAACACCGGGGAGCTGTTTTTT
TRBV7-3,14,TRBD2,many,TRBJ2-5,CASSLSGLAETQYF,TGTGCCAGCAGCTTATCGGGACTAGCTGAGACCCAGTACTTC
TRBV24-1,16,-,-,TRBJ2-5,CATSDRTLEDGETQYF,TGTGCCACCAGTGACCGAACCTTAGAGGATGGAGAGACCCAGTACTTC
TRBV20-1,13,TRBD1,many,TRBJ1-2,CSGIQGNHYGYTF,TGCAGTGGGATACAGGGGAACCACTATGGCTACACCTTC
TRBV7-2,15,-,many,TRBJ1-1,CASSLFGRMNTEAFF,TGTGCCAGCAGCTTATTTGGGCGGATGAACACTGAAGCTTTCTTT
TRBV19,14,TRBD2,many,TRBJ2-7,CASSIEGLEVEQYF,TGTGCCAGTAGTATAGAGGGACTAGAGGTCGAGCAGTACTTC
TRBV12-3/TRBV12-4,15,-,-,TRBJ1-3,CASSPDSFSGNTIYF,TGTGCCAGCAGCCCCGACAGCTTCTCTGGAAACACCATATATTTT
TRBV6-2/TRBV6-3,15,-,many,TRBJ1-1,CASSYARGGRTEAFF,TGTGCCAGCAGTTACGCCCGAGGGGGACGGACTGAAGCTTTCTTT
TRBV2,13,-,-,TRBJ1-1,CASRQQMNTEAFF,TGTGCCAGCAGACAGCAGATGAACACTGAAGCTTTCTTT
TRBV5-1,14,TRBD1,many,TRBJ1-6,CASSPDREGSPLHF,TGCGCCAGCAGCCCGGACAGGGAGGGTTCACCCCTCCACTTT
TRBV7-9,12,-,many,TRBJ2-5,CASSPLQETQYF,TGTGCCAGCAGCCCCCTTCAAGAGACCCAGTACTTC
TRBV6-5,14,-,-,TRBJ2-7,CASSYEGNPYEQYF,TGTGCCAGCAGTTACGAGGGGAACCCCTACGAGCAGTACTTC